Presented here are 25 T cell receptor beta chains from one specimen sequenced in a study of T cells in Graves' hyperthyroidism and ophthalmopathy. Amplification of TCR beta CDR3 regions used RNA as the template. The primer set for the first-round RT-PCR of the TCR CDR3 was HTBI. Each CDR3 protein is one row after TCRdb ran MiXCR on the multiplex PCR reads. Among around 350,000 distinct CDR3 sequences listed, roughly 25% were seen once. Sequenced material: blood. Receptors originate from a man aged 45-60 years with Graves' hyperthyroidism.

V is TRBV6-1 and J is TRBJ2-7; D is uncertain. The CDR3 is 12 amino acids. Trimming took off 5 bases at V and 4 bases at J, with 9 bases between the two ends. Germline CDR1 reads MNHNS; CDR2 reads SASEGT. The CDR3 DNA follows: TGTGCCAGCAGTTTATATCCATACGAGCAGTACTTC. It codes for CASSLYPYEQYF.

This clonotype was counted only a few times. The genes are TRBV18 and TRBJ2-2, with TRBD2 as a possible D gene (6 bases). Germline loops: CDR1 KGHSH, CDR2 LQKENI. The CDR3 is made up of 15 amino acids. Trimming took off 3 bases at V and 5 bases at J, with 13 bases between the two ends. The CDR3 spells CASSPILGGTGELFF. The CDR3 DNA reads as TGTGCCAGCTCACCCATCCTCGGGGGAACCGGGGAGCTGTTTTTT. The full variable domain, completed using reference TRBV18 and TRBJ2-2, is NAGVMQNPRHLVRRRGQEARLRCSPMKGHSHVYWYRQLPEEGLKFMVYLQKENIIDESGMPKERFSAEFPKEGPSILRIQQVVRGDSAAYFCASSPILGGTGELFFGEGSRLTVL.

This clonotype was recorded many times. This chain joins TRBV2 and TRBJ2-1; D may correspond to TRBD1 or TRBD2 (5 bases each). The germline CDR1 and CDR2 sequences are SNHLY and FYNNEI. This CDR3 contains 17 residues. Trimming cost V 4 bases and J 0 bases, with 16 bases left between them. The chain's CDR3 is CASSVRGGGSSYNEQFF. The CDR3 region has the DNA TGTGCCAGCAGTGTTCGGGGCGGAGGAAGCTCCTACAATGAGCAGTTCTTC.

At least ten counts were recorded for this clonotype. The chain is built from TRBV27 and TRBJ2-1, with 10 bases fitting TRBD2. Trimming cost V 7 bases and J 3 bases; bases outside gene matches: 3. CDR1 MNHEY and CDR2 SMNVEV come from the germline V gene (reference sequence). The CDR3 spans 14 residues. The CDR3 coding sequence is TGTGCCAGCACTGAGCGGGAGGGCTACAATGAGCAGTTCTTC. As protein: CASTEREGYNEQFF.

The rearrangement uses TRBV27 and TRBJ2-1; 7 nucleotides line up with TRBD2. Unmatched junction bases numbered 7, after V lost 0 bases and J lost 14 bases. The CDR3 is made up of 13 amino acids. Germline V gene lookup returns CDR1 MNHEY and CDR2 SMNVEV (reference sequence). The CDR3 coding sequence is TGTGCCAGCAGTTTATCGGGAGGGACCAACGAGTTCTTC. Amino acid sequence: CASSLSGGTNEFF.

The rearrangement uses TRBV18 and TRBJ2-5; D not certain. Trimming removed 2 bases at V and 5 bases at J, with 9 bases between. The CDR3 runs 13 residues. Germline values: CDR1 KGHSH, CDR2 LQKENI. The CDR3 region is CASSPYLSETQYF. The CDR3, as DNA: TGTGCCAGCTCACCATATCTCAGCGAGACCCAGTACTTC.

The table lists this clonotype with a few counts. Since a much larger clone is just one base distant, this may be a read error. The gene calls are TRBV27 and TRBJ1-5; 9 bases agree with TRBD1. Germline V CDR1 and CDR2: MNHEY, SMNVEV (reference sequence). The CDR3 is 15 residues long. After removal of 5 bases from V and 1 base from J, the junction contained 3 bases not matched to a gene. This chain's CDR3 is CASSVQGASNQPQHF. CDR3 in DNA: TGTGCCAGCAGTGTACAGGGGGCAAGCAATCAGCCCCAGCATTTT.

This clonotype has a handful of counts. The chain combines TRBV12-5 with TRBJ2-3; D is possibly TRBD1 (5 bases). Looked up from germline, CDR1 is LGHNT and CDR2 is FRNRAP. CDR3 length: 11 residues. The V end lost 9 bases, the J end lost 10 bases, and 14 bases lay between the germline ends. The DNA of the CDR3 is TGTGCTAGCCCTGGGGCCCATTCGCAGTATTTT. Translation gives CASPGAHSQYF.

Notes on this clonotype: One junction end does not reproduce the germline sequence, and a read error may be involved. V gene TRBV20-1 combines with J gene TRBJ1-3; maybe TRBD1 (6 bases). CDR1 and CDR2 from the germline V gene are DFQATT and SNEGSKA (reference sequence). The CDR3 has 14 amino acids. The CDR3 bases are TGCAGTGCCTTAAACAGGGTATCTGGAAACACCACATATTTT. As protein: CSALNRVSGNTTYF.

The chain has TRBV20-1 and TRBJ2-3; D remains ambiguous. In germline, CDR1 is DFQATT, CDR2 SNEGSKA (reference sequence). The CDR3 loop spans 15 amino acids. The V gene lost 1 base and the J gene lost 2 bases, with 13 bases spanning the gap. CDR3 amino acids: CSARASVLYTDTQYF. Here the CDR3 DNA reads TGCAGTGCTAGAGCGTCGGTCCTTTACACAGATACGCAGTATTTT.

This clonotype was observed a handful of times. V is TRBV7-3 and J is TRBJ2-1, with 15 bases aligning to TRBD2. The germline V gene encodes CDR1 SGHTA and CDR2 FQGTGA. V trimming: 6 bases; J trimming: 8 bases; junction bases outside the gene matches: 8. The length of the CDR3 is 16 residues. As DNA, the CDR3 is TGTGCCAGCAGTGTGGGACTAGCGGGAGGTATCTATGAGCAGTTCTTC. Protein product: CASSVGLAGGIYEQFF.

On this clonotype itself: An end of the junction does not agree with germline; a read error may underlie this. CDR3 sequence: CATSHGKGVWETQYF. For the CDR3, the DNA is TGCGCCACCAGCCATGGGAAGGGGGTATGGGAGACCCAGTACTTC. The chain combines TRBV4-1 with TRBJ2-5; perhaps TRBD1 as D (6 bases). Germline values: CDR1 MGHRA, CDR2 YSYEKL. The CDR3 extends over 15 amino acids.

The chain employs TRBV19 and TRBJ2-1, with 7 bases that match TRBD2. Per germline, CDR1 LNHDA and CDR2 SQIVND (reference sequence). The J segment lost 5 bases and the V segment lost 11 bases, leaving 21 bases of the junction unmatched. This CDR3 region has 17 residues. CDR3 coding DNA: TGTGCCTCCCCCGCCGCTGGGGACTATCCCGCGAACAATGAGCAGTTCTTC. Translating gives CASPAAGDYPANNEQFF.

On this clonotype itself: A much larger clone is a single base away; this may be a read error. Because it lacks the conserved phenylalanine or tryptophan at the end, this CDR3 is likely a read error. V is TRBV7-9 and J is TRBJ2-5; 10 bases fit TRBD2. Germline CDR1 and CDR2: SEHNR and FQNEAQ (reference sequence). This CDR3 has 17 amino acids. Trimming took 2 bases from V and 1 from J; bases not matched to a gene: 7. CDR3 sequence reads: CASSLRVAGGFQETQYL. In nucleotides, the CDR3 is TGTGCCAGCAGCTTAAGGGTAGCGGGAGGCTTCCAAGAGACCCAGTACCTC.

This clonotype was observed a handful of times. V gene TRBV28 combines with J gene TRBJ1-2; no definite D call. Germline lookup yields CDR1 MDHEN and CDR2 SYDVKM. Trimming removed 4 bases at V and 0 bases at J, with 15 bases between. The CDR3 runs to 16 residues. The CDR3 region has the DNA TGTGCCAGCAGTTCTACTGGGCAAGCCGCTAACTATGGCTACACCTTC. Protein sequence: CASSSTGQAANYGYTF.

The V and J genes are TRBV29-1 and TRBJ2-1; D is uncertain. Germline assignment: CDR1 SQVTM and CDR2 ANQGSEA. Trimming stripped 3 bases from V and 3 bases from J, with 6 bases between. The CDR3 is 12 amino acids. The CDR3 is CSVDRNYNEQFF. CDR3 coding DNA: TGCAGCGTTGATCGTAACTACAATGAGCAGTTCTTC.

This clonotype was counted a few times. The chain employs TRBV3-1 and TRBJ2-3; no firm D call. The CDR3 has 15 residues. Germline CDR1 and CDR2: LGHDT and YNNKEL (reference sequence). Trimming removed 7 bases from V and 4 bases from J, with 18 bases in between. The CDR3 DNA reads as TGTGCCAGCACCGCCGCTCCCTGGGCCCCAGATACGCAGTATTTT. It encodes CASTAAPWAPDTQYF.

The gene calls are TRBV19 and TRBJ2-7, with D perhaps assigned TRBD1 or TRBD2 (5 bases each). Germline V CDR1 and CDR2: LNHDA, SQIVND (reference sequence). The length of the CDR3 is 13 residues. V dropped 3 bases and J dropped 2 bases, with 8 bases sitting between them. CDR3 sequence reads: CASSMGDPYEQYF. CDR3 coding DNA: TGTGCCAGTAGTATGGGGGATCCCTACGAGCAGTACTTC.

This clonotype was found many times. The chain joins TRBV2 to TRBJ2-3; 11 bases fit TRBD1. With V trimmed by 5 bases and J by 3 bases, 4 bases remained unmatched. Germline CDR1 SNHLY, CDR2 FYNNEI. The CDR3 is 15 amino acids. This chain's CDR3 is CASSSGQGGTDTQYF. CDR3 in DNA: TGTGCCAGCAGTTCGGGACAGGGGGGGACAGATACGCAGTATTTT.

Ten or more counts support this clonotype. The chain combines TRBV7-3 with TRBJ2-3; 8 bases line up with TRBD2. The CDR3 spans 18 residues. From germline, CDR1 is SGHTA and CDR2 FQGTGA. The ends lost 5 bases at V and 0 bases at J; junction bases unmatched: 13. The CDR3 loop is CASSPHGFSGKSTDTQYF. The CDR3 DNA follows: TGTGCCAGCAGCCCGCACGGGTTTAGCGGGAAAAGCACAGATACGCAGTATTTT.

This sequence joins TRBV7-6 and TRBJ2-1, with TRBD2 identical over 10 bases. With 0 bases clipped from V and 6 bases from J, the junction kept 8 bases outside the gene matches. CDR1 is SGHVS and CDR2 is FNYEAQ in the germline V gene. The CDR3 sequence is 17 residues long. This CDR3 reads CASSLAGSGRAFNEQFF. CDR3 DNA: TGTGCCAGCAGCTTAGCAGGGAGCGGGAGGGCCTTCAATGAGCAGTTCTTC.

This clonotype was seen only once. J is TRBJ2-6 and V is TRBV7-9; a weak D match, TRBD1 (6 bases). The germline V gene encodes CDR1 SEHNR and CDR2 FQNEAQ (reference sequence). The CDR3 extends over 16 amino acids. V was trimmed by 2 bases and J by 2 bases, leaving 10 bases between them. The CDR3 spells CASSLIRGAGANVLTF. CDR3 sequence (DNA): TGTGCCAGCAGCTTAATCAGGGGTGCTGGGGCCAACGTCCTGACTTTC.

This clonotype was seen more than once but under ten times. The chain combines TRBV20-1 with TRBJ1-5, with D possibly matching TRBD1 (6 bases). There are 16 residues in the CDR3. The V gene lost 0 bases and the J gene lost 2 bases, with 14 bases spanning the gap. The V gene's germline CDR1 is DFQATT and CDR2 SNEGSKA (reference sequence). In DNA form, the CDR3 reads TGCAGTGCTAGAGATGTGGGCCCAGGGGGCAATCAGCCCCAGCATTTT. Encoded protein: CSARDVGPGGNQPQHF.

Concerning this clonotype itself: Germline and junction disagree at one end, which may indicate a read error. The chain is built from TRBV12-3 or TRBV12-4 and TRBJ1-1, with a weak D call TRBD1 (5 bases). This CDR3 is 13 amino acids long. CDR3 sequence (DNA): TGTGCCAGCAGGGACACAAAGAACACTGAAGCTTCCTTT. Its translation: CASRDTKNTEASF.

The V and J genes are TRBV5-8 and TRBJ2-6; D gene uncertain. Trimming pared 0 bases from V and 0 bases from J, leaving 7 bases between. This CDR3 has 16 residues. Germline loops: CDR1 SGHTS, CDR2 YDEGEE. CDR3 sequence: CASSLEQTSGANVLTF. The CDR3 region has the DNA TGTGCCAGCAGCTTGGAACAGACCTCTGGGGCCAACGTCCTGACTTTC.